This is a list of T cell receptor beta chains from one sample in a study of blood T cell repertoires in COVID-19. Here immunoSEQ multiplex PCR was the method, and the copy in TCRdb shows in-frame clones only, minus some. The data hold over 45,000 clones, with more than 70% observed a single time. Sequenced sample: peripheral blood. These receptors were obtained from a man aged 55-75 years with acute or convalescent COVID-19. Each CDR3 is given with its conserved first and last residue. A D gene is named only where the DNA matches it firmly.

V: TRBV5-4
J: TRBJ2-1
D: TRBD2
DNA: TGTGCCAGCAGGCGGGGCGGGGGACTCGAATACTACAATGAGCAGTTCTTC
CDR3: CASRRGGGLEYYNEQFF

V: TRBV4-2
J: TRBJ2-2
D: NA
DNA: TGTGCCAGCAGCCCCAGGGCTAAGAACACCGGGGAGCTGTTTTTT
CDR3: CASSPRAKNTGELFF

V: TRBV27
J: TRBJ1-1
D: NA
DNA: TGTGCCAGCACCCCGCGGGGGGGGAGGAACACTGAAGCTTTCTTT
CDR3: CASTPRGGRNTEAFF

V: TRBV30
J: TRBJ1-2
D: NA
DNA: TGTGCCTGGAGTGTCGGACAGACCGGCTTCAACTATGGCTACACCTTC
CDR3: CAWSVGQTGFNYGYTF

V: TRBV19
J: TRBJ1-1
D: TRBD1
DNA: TGTGCCAGTAGTATGGAGCAGGGGGGCACTGAAGCTTTCTTT
CDR3: CASSMEQGGTEAFF

V: TRBV3-1/TRBV3-2
J: TRBJ1-3
D: NA
DNA: TGTGCCAGCAGCCAAGATCAAGGGGCCGGAGGAAACACCATATATTTT
CDR3: CASSQDQGAGGNTIYF

V: TRBV4-1
J: TRBJ1-5
D: NA
DNA: TGCGCCAGCAGCCAAGAAGCGGGGGGCTATCAGCCCCAGCATTTT
CDR3: CASSQEAGGYQPQHF

V: TRBV18
J: TRBJ1-2
D: NA
DNA: TGTGCCAGCTCACCTCAGAAAGGGGCGAACTATGGCTACACCTTC
CDR3: CASSPQKGANYGYTF

V: TRBV19
J: TRBJ2-2
D: TRBD1
DNA: TGTGCCAGTAGTTCTACAGGGGCCCAAAACACCGGGGAGCTGTTTTTT
CDR3: CASSSTGAQNTGELFF

V: TRBV28
J: TRBJ2-5
D: NA
DNA: TGTGCCAGCAGTCCCCCGGGAAAAGAGACCCAGTACTTC
CDR3: CASSPPGKETQYF